The sample holds many counts of the clone carrying this TCR beta chain. Its antigen is undetermined. The germline V gene encodes CDR1 MNHNS and CDR2 SASEGT. V dropped 8 bases and J dropped 2 bases, with 12 bases sitting between them. CDR3 length: 13 amino acids. MiXCR was used by TCRdb to re-call the PCR reads. The table lists about 24,000 clones, 18% of them singletons. These data belong to a study of metastatic and nonmetastatic thyroid tumors. Study in general: Repertoires were compared across blood and tumor or nodule tissue from malignant and benign thyroid patients. Study observations and caveats: According to reports, the diversity of TCR beta was significantly higher in malignant thyroid tumors than in benign nodules, and this held in both blood and tumor samples.

Thyroid surgery was preceded by no treatment in any patient. Sequencing input: adjacent normal tissue. The chain is built from TRBV6-1 and TRBJ1-1; no reliable D call. The receptor's source is a male donor with papillary thyroid cancer or a benign thyroid nodule (not recorded which). Some clones in this sample may be carry-over from other donors' samples. The CDR3 bases are TGTGCCAGCTCATGGCGCCTCAACACTGAAGCTTTCTTT. Amino acids: CASSWRLNTEAFF.